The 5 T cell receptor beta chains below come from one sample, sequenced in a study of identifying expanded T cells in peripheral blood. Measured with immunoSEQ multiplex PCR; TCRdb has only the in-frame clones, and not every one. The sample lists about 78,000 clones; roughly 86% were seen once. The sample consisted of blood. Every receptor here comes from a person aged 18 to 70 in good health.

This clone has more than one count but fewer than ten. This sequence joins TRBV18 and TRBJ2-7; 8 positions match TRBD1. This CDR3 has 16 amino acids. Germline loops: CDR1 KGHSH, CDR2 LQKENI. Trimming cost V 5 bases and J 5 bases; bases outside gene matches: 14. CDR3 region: CASSTREGQGAHEQYF. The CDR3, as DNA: TGTGCCAGCTCAACCCGGGAAGGGCAGGGGGCCCACGAGCAGTACTTC.

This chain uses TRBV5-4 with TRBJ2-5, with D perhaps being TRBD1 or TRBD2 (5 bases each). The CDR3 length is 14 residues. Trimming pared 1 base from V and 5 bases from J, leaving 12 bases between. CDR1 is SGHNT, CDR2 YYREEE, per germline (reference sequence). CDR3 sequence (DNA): TGTGCCAGCAGCTTGTATGGGGGTTCGGAGACCCAGTACTTC. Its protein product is CASSLYGGSETQYF.

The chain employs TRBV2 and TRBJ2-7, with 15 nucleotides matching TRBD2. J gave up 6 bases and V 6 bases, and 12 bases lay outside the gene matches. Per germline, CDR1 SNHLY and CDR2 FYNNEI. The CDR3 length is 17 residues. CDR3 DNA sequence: TGTGCCAGCAGGAGGGGACTAGCGGGAGGTCTCGGGTCCGAGCAGTACTTC. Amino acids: CASRRGLAGGLGSEQYF.

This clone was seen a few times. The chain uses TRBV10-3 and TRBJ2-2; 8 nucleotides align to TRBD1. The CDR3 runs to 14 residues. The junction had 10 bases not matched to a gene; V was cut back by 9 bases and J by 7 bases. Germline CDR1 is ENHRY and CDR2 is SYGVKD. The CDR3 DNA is TGTGCCATGACCGAGGACAGGGATCACGGGGAGCTGTTTTTT. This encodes CAMTEDRDHGELFF.

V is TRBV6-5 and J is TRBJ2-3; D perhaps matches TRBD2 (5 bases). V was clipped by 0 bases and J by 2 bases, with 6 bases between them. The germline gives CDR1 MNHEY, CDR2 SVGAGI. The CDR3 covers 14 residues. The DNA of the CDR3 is TGTGCCAGCAGTTACTCTAGCGCCACAGATACGCAGTATTTT. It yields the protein CASSYSSATDTQYF.